This T cell receptor beta chain originates from a study of T cells in Graves' hyperthyroidism and ophthalmopathy. The CDR3 covers 18 residues. CDR1 is LGHDT and CDR2 is YNNKEL in the germline V gene (reference sequence). Trimming shortened V by 3 bases and J by 0 bases, and 17 bases separated the two germline ends. The diagnoses drew upon clinical symptoms, serum thyroxine and TRAb, thyroid ultrasound and orbital computed tomography. Study results and caveats: Patients with ophthalmopathy were separated from those with stable hyperthyroidism by a 13 V-J model.

In the case of this clonotype: The antigen is not known. A much bigger clone sits one base away, suggesting this may be a read error.

The investigators amplified TCR beta CDR3 regions from RNA transcripts. First-round RT-PCR targeting the TCR CDR3 was performed with the HTBI primer set. TCRdb used MiXCR to reprocess the multiplex PCR reads, holding one entry per CDR3 protein. The sample yields a few hundred thousand distinct CDR3 sequences, 12% to 15% seen once. Source material: blood. The chain couples TRBV3-1 to TRBJ2-2, with D possibly matching TRBD2 (6 bases). This TCR was recovered from a woman in her 50s with Graves' hyperthyroidism that later progressed to Graves' ophthalmopathy. The CDR3 nucleotides are TGTGCCAGCAGCCAGGACGGGACTGGCGGGCCGAACACCGGGGAGCTGTTTTTT. It codes for CASSQDGTGGPNTGELFF.